The entry that follows covers one T cell receptor (beta chain) sequence. There are a few counts of this clone. No antigen is known for it. Per-base qualities were not stored, and no clone one base away is much larger. The data belong to a study of cytomegalovirus exposure and HLA in healthy donors (dated by TCRdb to the late 2010s). For the study in its entirety: An earlier analysis of around 600 of the donors reported 250 to 350 Gb of sequence data and more than 90 million unique TCR beta sequences from roughly 180 million T cells. Among the approximately 420 genotyped donors, under 90% belonged to the genetic ancestry cluster associated with self-reported Caucasian donors. Among about 400 genotyped donors of the cohort, an average of approximately 200,000 unique TCR beta nucleotide sequences was sequenced per donor, of which approximately 19% were non-productive. The study aimed to test whether signatures of past pathogen exposure could be identified by cataloging public T cell receptors. The number of donors typed differed by locus, with about 620-630 for A, B, C, DRB1 and DQB1, roughly 550 for DQA1, nearly 610 for DPA1, and some 440 for DPB1. Along with the 666-subject first cohort, a separate validation cohort of over a hundred different subjects was used. The study profiled the T cell repertoires of hundreds of subjects by immunosequencing and related them to cytomegalovirus serostatus. About 300 gigabases of sequencing data and 70 million to 85 million unique TCR sequences were included in an early release covering about 700 HLA-typed donors. Rather than drawing on any new phenotypic data, the later analysis identified candidate immune exposures from TCR beta sequences and the way those sequences occurred across donors. An earlier analysis of several hundred of the donors applied high-throughput TCR beta sequencing to assess whether each TCR beta V gene segment acted as functional or pseudogenic. A later genetic analysis used genome-wide SNP genotypes for about 65% of the roughly 670 donors, treating that subset as a discovery cohort. Class I and class II HLA loci were covered by the typing at four-digit resolution. Alongside the repertoire data, information on donor age, sex, ethnicity and CMV serostatus was compiled. Because of strong linkage in the cohort, roughly five DR-DQ haplotypes were treated as single units for association and clustering. Every discovery cohort repertoire had been produced on one sequencing platform. To predict cytomegalovirus infection status, the study brought together high-throughput TCR immunosequencing, statistical association of individual TCRs with disease status, and machine learning. A later analysis re-analyzed previously published TCR beta repertoires from 550 to 700 donors and added high-resolution HLA genotyping to study TCR occurrence patterns.

Libraries were prepared through the immunoSEQ multiplex PCR assay. The multiplex PCR relied on a mix of 60 forward primers for TCR Vbeta segments and 13 reverse primers for TCR Jbeta segments. The CDR3 region of rearranged TCR beta genes was amplified from genomic DNA with a multiplex PCR assay. On the Illumina HiSeq System, the amplified TCR beta libraries were sequenced as 87-base-pair reads. Per the source publication's procedure: Across the 640 or so repertoires, a later analysis counted 80 million or so unique TCR beta chains, roughly 11 million of which were shared by at least two donors. Raw reads were error-corrected and collapsed into unique sequences with a nearest-neighbor algorithm that merged closely related sequences to remove PCR and sequencing errors. Alignment of CDR3 sequences to IMGT reference sequences was used to assign V, D and J gene segments. For a sequence to be retained, at least a six-nucleotide match to both a V gene segment and a J gene segment was required. Rearrangements were called productive when the CDR3 lacked stop codons and stayed in frame with V and J; all others were non-productive. Following IMGT convention, CDR3 was defined as the stretch from the second conserved V-encoded cysteine up to the conserved J-encoded phenylalanine. In an earlier analysis of around 540 of the donors, sequences lacking an unambiguous match to a single V gene segment were excluded. An earlier analysis of 500 to 700 of the donors classified V segments as functional when productive rearrangements were above 56.7% and as segregating when the standard deviation between donors was above 5%. A statistical classification framework was built for diagnosing cytomegalovirus status from the catalog of TCR beta chain sequences. A later analysis assigned V and J genes by comparing TCR nucleotide sequences with IMGT/GENE-DB human TR gene sequences. The TCRdist pipeline was used in a later analysis to assign CDR3 sequences and most-parsimonious VDJ recombination scenarios. In a later analysis, each TCR beta chain was defined by its CDR3 amino acid sequence together with its V-gene family, and reads without a unique V-gene family were excluded. In a later analysis, 450 to 600 highly shared, low-generation-probability nucleotide sequences were removed to address suspected cross-contamination and a sequencing artifact. In a later analysis, a clonal expansion index for each public chain was calculated from normalized within-repertoire ranks of inferred template counts. A later analysis computed generation probabilities with a VDJ recombination model fitted to out-of-frame rearrangements, and checked the results against IGoR. In a later analysis, TCR-TCR, TCR-HLA and TCR-CMV co-occurrence was scored with hypergeometric tests, and a repertoire-size bias correction was applied to TCR pairs. A later analysis estimated false discovery rates by permuting HLA or CMV assignments 20 times. In a later analysis, co-occurring TCRs were grouped using DBSCAN, with TCRdist sequence similarity added in when clustering inside HLA-allele-positive subsets. Co-occurrence clustering excluded repertoires with fewer than 30,000 or more than 120,000 public chains, plus five with anomalous nucleotide sharing. The table comes from immuneACCESS by way of TCRdb, which keeps in-frame sequences with V and J called. Part of the clones is missing from these tables; in studies checked, under half for an unresolved V gene and the rest for unknown reasons. V, J and clone size are taken as reported in that table, and D and trimming were inferred from the DNA itself. This sample lists about 80,000 clones; more than 50% were detected once. The leading ten clones occupy 4% to 5.5% of the sample.

Findings and caveats that apply to the study as a whole: The classifier was reported to diagnose cytomegalovirus status with high specificity and sensitivity in both the original cohort and the validation cohort. According to a later analysis, most CMV-associated TCR beta chains appeared to be HLA-restricted, and the HLA associations seemed to be driven largely by CMV exposure. In the study, 150 to 200 TCR beta chains were listed as associated with cytomegalovirus. The 87-base-pair reads could not distinguish some IMGT-functional V segments, including TRBV6-2 and TRBV6-3, so those segments were excluded. In a later analysis, about 17,000 TCR beta sequences were associated with specific HLA alleles at a false discovery rate of 0.05. The only immune exposure information available for the cohort was CMV serostatus. A later genetic analysis reported fewer N-insertions in productive TCRs among donors in an Asian-associated ancestry cluster than the roughly 620-donor mean. Most TCR sequences were observed very rarely across donors, whereas some public TCRs were present in many individuals. In this cohort, only TCR beta chains were sequenced, and detectable features were limited by the absence of alpha or paired-chain data. A cluster of highly shared sequence variants was judged likely to represent a technical artifact of the sequencing pipeline. Over 15 rarely observed V segments, including chromosome 9 orphons, were excluded from the earlier analysis of 550 to 700 of the donors because counts were too low. Because HLA typing was unavailable for some donors at each locus, only the typed subset was used in association tests. According to a later analysis, TCR association rates differed among HLA loci, with DRB1 alleles showing the most associated TCRs and HLA-C alleles showing the fewest. Linkage disequilibrium might explain the correlated functional status among segregating V segments, but an unknown experimental factor could not be ruled out. Three of the identified cytomegalovirus-associated TCR beta chains were confirmed in vitro to be specific for cytomegalovirus antigens. A further reported finding was that TCR beta sequences accurately predicted the HLA-A and HLA-B alleles for most subjects in the first cohort. Strong co-occurrence of HLA alleles, especially DR and DQ, made assigning TCR associations to individual alleles difficult. In a later analysis, HLA-associated TCR beta chains showed more clonal expansion and lower generation probabilities than non-associated chains that were equally common. V-gene and J-gene trimming of TCR beta chains was associated with a missense DCLRE1C variant in a later genetic analysis, and the association was replicated in an independent cohort. In an earlier analysis of approximately 590 of the donors, most TCR beta V segments were observed in productive rearrangements about 87% or about 30% of the time, broadly matching IMGT annotations. A later analysis reported that several top co-occurrence clusters appeared linked to parvovirus B19, influenza, CMV and Epstein-Barr virus. The authors suggested that the approach could potentially be extended to other disease states and immunological phenotypes. Presence/absence analyses assumed roughly uniform sequencing depth across donors, an assumption that may not hold.

The CDR3 has 13 amino acids, counting the end cysteine and phenylalanine. Only the CDR3 region is kept as DNA, spanning 39 bases read in frame from base 1. CDR1 and CDR2 are read off the germline V gene as KGHSH and LQKENI. Cut back by 2 bases and 8 bases, the V and J ends lie 10 bases apart. In total, more than 500 healthy bone marrow donors made up the cohort. All cohort members were sampled while nominally healthy, although unrecorded immune exposures were likely present. The donor tested CMV seropositive, placing the donor among the approximately 290 seropositive members of the cohort. A peripheral blood sample was collected from each donor, and TCR beta sequencing was performed on peripheral blood mononuclear cells. The Qiagen DNeasy Blood Extraction Kit was used to extract genomic DNA from the blood cell samples.

The sequence was collected from a male donor in good health and CMV-seropositive. The V and J segments used are TRBV18 and TRBJ2-1; 5 matching bases give a weak D call of TRBD2. Sequencing input: PBMCs. The DNA reads as follows: TGTGCCAGCTCACCAACGCTAGCCGATGAGCAGTTCTTC. Its product reads: CASSPTLADEQFF.